These T cell receptor beta chains were read from a single sample in a study of cytomegalovirus exposure and HLA in healthy donors. Clones were sequenced by immunoSEQ multiplex PCR, and TCRdb holds only the in-frame ones, with some missing. The data hold about 100,000 clones, with 65% to 85% observed a single time. The sample taken for sequencing was PBMCs. These receptors were taken from a woman aged 40 to 49 in good health and CMV-seronegative. Each CDR3 is given with its conserved first and last residue. Fields, in order: clone size, D gene, V gene, J gene, CDR3 protein, CDR3 DNA. D genes are given only for firm matches. Clone sizes are given selectively: once, few, many, or a class where the clone is expanded.

>NA|NA|TRBV29-1|TRBJ1-2
CSVTENYGYTF
TGCAGCGTGACAGAGAACTATGGCTACACCTTC
>NA|NA|TRBV6-6|TRBJ1-1
CASSSGESTEAFF
TGTGCCAGCAGTTCAGGGGAGAGCACTGAAGCTTTCTTT
>NA|TRBD2|TRBV10-3|TRBJ2-7
CAISDPGTSGDYEQYF
TGTGCCATCAGTGATCCAGGGACTAGCGGGGACTACGAGCAGTACTTC
>NA|TRBD2|TRBV7-7|TRBJ2-1
CASSLGLAGKDEQFF
TGTGCTAGCAGCTTAGGTCTAGCGGGAAAGGATGAGCAGTTCTTC
>once|NA|TRBV6-5|TRBJ1-5
CASRGPRAHQEHF
TGTGCCAGCAGGGGGCCCAGGGCCCATCAGGAGCATTTT
>NA|TRBD2|TRBV7-3|TRBJ2-7
CASSLGLAGEQYF
TGTGCCAGCAGCTTGGGACTAGCGGGTGAGCAGTACTTC
>NA|NA|TRBV11-2|TRBJ1-4
CASSLGGGPNEKLFF
TGTGCCAGCAGCTTAGGGGGCGGTCCTAATGAAAAACTGTTTTTT
>NA|NA|TRBV5-1|TRBJ2-1
CASSRDNSYNEQFF
TGCGCCAGCAGCAGGGACAACTCCTACAATGAGCAGTTCTTC
>NA|TRBD2|TRBV6-1|TRBJ2-7
CASSHRTSGYYEQYF
TGTGCCAGCAGTCATCGGACTAGCGGATACTACGAGCAGTACTTC
>NA|TRBD2|TRBV6-5|TRBJ2-7
CASSYVLAGEQYF
TGTGCCAGCAGTTATGTGCTAGCGGGAGAGCAGTACTTC
>NA|NA|TRBV19|TRBJ1-5
CASSISGVQHF
TGTGCCAGTAGTATTTCGGGGGTCCAGCATTTT
>NA|TRBD2|TRBV7-8|TRBJ2-1
CASSLVSRLAGGNEQFF
TGTGCCAGCAGCTTAGTTAGTCGGCTAGCGGGAGGAAATGAGCAGTTCTTC
>NA|TRBD1|TRBV6-1|TRBJ2-1
CASKRDRGAAYEQFF
TGTGCCAGCAAACGGGACAGGGGAGCTGCCTATGAGCAGTTCTTC
>NA|NA|TRBV7-9|TRBJ1-1
CASSPVFGGGRTEAFF
TGTGCCAGCAGCCCAGTTTTCGGTGGGGGCCGCACTGAAGCTTTCTTT
>NA|TRBD1|TRBV5-1|TRBJ1-4
CASSHGTGGLNEKLFF
TGCGCCAGCAGCCACGGGACAGGGGGTTTGAACGAAAAACTGTTTTTT
>few|TRBD2|TRBV11-2|TRBJ2-7
CASSLGLAASEQYF
TGTGCCAGCAGCTTAGGACTAGCGGCCAGCGAGCAGTACTTC
>NA|TRBD1|TRBV11-2|TRBJ1-2
CASSLGGQGFMGYTF
TGTGCCAGCAGCTTAGGTGGACAGGGTTTTATGGGCTACACCTTC
>NA|NA|TRBV4-3|TRBJ2-5
CASSPGPGSETQYF
TGCGCCAGCAGCCCAGGGCCAGGGTCCGAGACCCAGTACTTC